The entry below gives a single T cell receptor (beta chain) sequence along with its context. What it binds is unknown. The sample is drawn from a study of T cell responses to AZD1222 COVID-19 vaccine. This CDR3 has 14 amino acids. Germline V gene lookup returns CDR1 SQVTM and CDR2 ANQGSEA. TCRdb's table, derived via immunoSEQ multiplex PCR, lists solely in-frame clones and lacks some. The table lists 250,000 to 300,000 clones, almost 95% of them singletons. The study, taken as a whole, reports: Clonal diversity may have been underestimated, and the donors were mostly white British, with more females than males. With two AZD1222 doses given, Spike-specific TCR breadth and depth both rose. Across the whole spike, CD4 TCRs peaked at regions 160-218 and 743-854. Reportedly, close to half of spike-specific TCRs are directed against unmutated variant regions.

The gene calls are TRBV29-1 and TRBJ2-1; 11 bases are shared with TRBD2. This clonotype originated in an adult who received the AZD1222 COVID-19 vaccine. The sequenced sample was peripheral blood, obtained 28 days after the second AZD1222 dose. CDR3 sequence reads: CSSSLASGRTEQFF. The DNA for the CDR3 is TGCAGTTCTTCCCTGGCTAGCGGGAGGACTGAGCAGTTCTTC.